Following are 16 T cell receptor beta chains from one sample sequenced in a study of T cells in Graves' hyperthyroidism and ophthalmopathy. Using RNA transcripts as the source, TCR beta CDR3 regions were amplified. First-round RT-PCR targeting the TCR CDR3 was performed with the HTBI primer set. TCRdb called the multiplex PCR reads again in MiXCR, with one record for every CDR3 protein. The data hold around 700,000 distinct CDR3 sequences, with approximately 40% observed a single time. Material for sequencing was blood. The receptors stem from a middle-aged woman with Graves' hyperthyroidism.

This clonotype came up many times. The chain is built from TRBV7-9 and TRBJ1-6, with D possibly being TRBD1 (5 bases). Trimming cost V 3 bases and J 2 bases, with 11 bases left between them. Germline lookup yields CDR1 SEHNR and CDR2 FQNEAQ (reference sequence). The CDR3 extends over 16 amino acids. CDR3 in amino acids: CASSLADSTYNSPLHF. CDR3 in DNA: TGTGCCAGCAGCTTGGCCGACAGCACCTATAATTCACCCCTCCACTTT. Full variable domain (rest looked up from reference TRBV7-9 and TRBJ1-6): DTGVSQNPRHKITKRGQNVTFRCDPISEHNRLYWYRQTLGQGPEFLTYFQNEAQLEKSRLLSDRFSAERPKGSFSTLEIQRTEQGDSAMYLCASSLADSTYNSPLHFGNGTRLTVT.

In this sample, this clonotype turned up many times. The chain joins TRBV20-1 to TRBJ2-5; TRBD1 matches at 9 bases. Germline-derived CDR1 and CDR2 are DFQATT and SNEGSKA (reference sequence). Trimming took 0 bases from V and 4 from J; bases not matched to a gene: 12. The CDR3 covers 17 residues. The CDR3 DNA sequence: TGCAGTGCTAGAGATAGGATGGGACAGGGCTCTCGAGAGACCCAGTACTTC. Translating gives CSARDRMGQGSRETQYF.

Ten or more counts support this clonotype. The V gene is TRBV19, the J gene TRBJ1-3, with D possibly matching TRBD1 (5 bases). In germline, CDR1 is LNHDA, CDR2 SQIVND (reference sequence). The CDR3 extends over 16 amino acids. Trimming removed 5 bases from V and 0 bases from J, with 14 bases in between. In DNA form, the CDR3 reads TGTGCCAGTAGTGCAATCGGGACGCGCTCTGGAAACACCATATATTTT. This sequence encodes CASSAIGTRSGNTIYF.

At least ten counts were recorded for this clonotype. The chain combines TRBV9 with TRBJ2-7; 11 bases align to TRBD1. Germline trimming cut 4 bases from V and 6 bases from J; bases unmatched to any gene: 6. The CDR3 consists of 14 residues. The germline gives CDR1 SGDLS, CDR2 YYNGEE. CDR3 sequence (DNA): TGTGCCAGCAGCACCAGGACAGGGGGCTTCGAGCAGTACTTC. Its translation is CASSTRTGGFEQYF. Full variable domain (outside the CDR3, taken from reference TRBV9 and TRBJ2-7): DSGVTQTPKHLITATGQRVTLRCSPRSGDLSVYWYQQSLDQGLQFLIQYYNGEERAKGNILERFSAQQFPDLHSELNLSSLELGDSALYFCASSTRTGGFEQYFGPGTRLTVT.

The CDR3 coding sequence is TGTGCCAGCAGTGAGGGGACAGGGACAGAGACCCAGTACTTC. Protein: CASSEGTGTETQYF. This chain connects TRBV6-5 to TRBJ2-5, with TRBD1 matching 9 bases. The germline V gene encodes CDR1 MNHEY and CDR2 SVGAGI. The CDR3 contains 14 residues. V gave up 5 bases and J gave up 4 bases; unmatched junction bases: 5.

In its sample, this clonotype was seen many times. This rearrangement joins TRBV7-8 to TRBJ2-2; TRBD2 is a possible D gene (7 bases). Germline V gene data show CDR1 as SGHVS and CDR2 as FQNEAQ. The CDR3 extends over 15 amino acids. CDR3 DNA: TGTGCGGTCTTGAAGGGGGGGGCACACACCGGGGAGCTGTTTTTT. Translation: CAVLKGGAHTGELFF.

This clonotype was picked up many times. V and J are TRBV7-2 and TRBJ2-5, with 8 bases identical to TRBD2. CDR3 length: 14 amino acids. The germline V gene encodes CDR1 SGHTA and CDR2 FQGNSA. The ends lost 5 bases at V and 2 bases at J; junction bases unmatched: 4. CDR3 sequence reads: CASSHSGTQETQYF. The DNA of the CDR3 is TGTGCCAGCAGCCATAGCGGGACTCAAGAGACCCAGTACTTC. Drawing the rest from reference TRBV7-2 and TRBJ2-5, the complete variable domain is GAGVSQSPSNKVTEKGKDVELRCDPISGHTALYWYRQSLGQGLEFLIYFQGNSAPDKSGLPSDRFSAERTGGSVSTLTIQRTQQEDSAVYLCASSHSGTQETQYFGPGTRLLVL.

This clonotype showed up just a few times. The chain couples TRBV20-1 to TRBJ2-7; TRBD2 might be the D (5 bases). Germline-derived CDR1 and CDR2 are DFQATT and SNEGSKA (reference sequence). The ends were cut back, 3 bases at V and 10 bases at J, with 7 bases in the middle. The CDR3 spans 9 residues. The CDR3 sequence is CSARGRQYF. The CDR3 DNA reads TGCAGTGCTAGGGGGAGACAGTACTTC.

This clonotype has only a few counts. The chain uses TRBV6-6 and TRBJ2-7, with D possibly matching TRBD1 (5 bases). This CDR3 has 13 residues. Trimming cost V 4 bases and J 3 bases, with 10 bases left between them. The germline V gene encodes CDR1 MNHNY and CDR2 SVGAGI (reference sequence). CDR3 in amino acids: CASSSSRDYEQYF. The CDR3 bases are TGTGCCAGCAGTTCGTCCAGGGACTACGAGCAGTACTTC.

There are many counts of this clonotype. The chain has TRBV2 and TRBJ1-3, with D perhaps TRBD1 (6 bases). From germline, CDR1 is SNHLY and CDR2 FYNNEI. The CDR3 spans 14 residues. Trimming cost V 6 bases and J 0 bases, with 9 bases left between them. The CDR3 region is CASSKDSSGNTIYF. The CDR3 nucleotides are TGTGCCAGCAGCAAGGACAGCTCTGGAAACACCATATATTTT.

This chain joins TRBV30 and TRBJ1-1, with D possibly matching TRBD1 (5 bases). CDR1 and CDR2 from the germline V gene are GTSNPN and SVGIG (reference sequence). The CDR3 is 14 amino acids. Trimming shortened V by 0 bases and J by 6 bases, and 14 bases separated the two germline ends. For the CDR3, the DNA is TGTGCCTGGAGTGTAGCAGGGCAGTGGGCTGAAGCTTTCTTT. This sequence encodes CAWSVAGQWAEAFF.

As for this clonotype: Being one base from a much bigger clone, this may be a read error. The rearrangement joins TRBV5-5 to TRBJ2-6; the D gene is possibly TRBD2 (5 bases). Germline CDR1 SGHKS, CDR2 YYEKEE (reference sequence). The CDR3 is 16 amino acids. In DNA form, the CDR3 reads TGCGCCAGCTGCCTCGTGCGGGTTACCGGGGCCAACGTCCTGACTTTC. Encoded protein: CASCLVRVTGANVLTF.

This clonotype was recorded at least ten times. The chain combines TRBV9 with TRBJ1-1, with no clear D. This CDR3 has 14 residues. The V and J ends lost 0 bases and 2 bases respectively, with 8 bases between them. Germline V gene lookup returns CDR1 SGDLS and CDR2 YYNGEE. The CDR3 nucleotides read TGTGCCAGCAGCGTAGCTCATAGAAACACTGAAGCTTTCTTT. Residues: CASSVAHRNTEAFF.

This clonotype was seen at least ten times. The chain carries TRBV24-1 and TRBJ2-5, with a weak D call TRBD1 (6 bases). Germline CDR1 KGHDR, CDR2 SFDVKD. The CDR3 has 13 amino acids. V shed 4 bases and J shed 3 bases, with 8 bases lying between them. Here the CDR3 reads CATSEHREETQYF. The CDR3 nucleotides read TGTGCCACCAGTGAACACAGGGAAGAGACCCAGTACTTC.

The chain recombines TRBV5-6 with TRBJ2-7; D call uncertain. Trimming pared 1 base from V and 2 bases from J, leaving 13 bases between. Germline CDR1 SGHDT, CDR2 YYEEEE. This CDR3 spans 15 amino acids. This chain's CDR3 is CASSLYKGFTYEQYF. CDR3 in DNA: TGTGCCAGCAGCTTGTACAAAGGGTTCACCTACGAGCAGTACTTC.

The gene calls are TRBV7-8 and TRBJ2-7; D might be TRBD1 (6 bases). The CDR3 is 18 amino acids. The germline CDR1 and CDR2 sequences are SGHVS and FQNEAQ. V lost 5 bases, J lost 4 bases, and 27 bases lay in between. CDR3 DNA: TGTGCCAGCAGCGGCAAGATAGAGGGTGGTCAGGGGTTTTACGAGCAGTACTTC. Residues: CASSGKIEGGQGFYEQYF. The variable domain in full, with the rest retrieved from reference TRBV7-8 and TRBJ2-7, is GAGVSQSPRYKVAKRGQDVALRCDPISGHVSLFWYQQALGQGPEFLTYFQNEAQLDKSGLPSDRFFAERPEGSVSTLKIQRTQQEDSAVYLCASSGKIEGGQGFYEQYFGPGTRLTVT.